One sample yielded the 3 T cell receptor beta chains listed below, sequenced in a study of T cell responses to AZD1222 COVID-19 vaccine. The data were produced by immunoSEQ multiplex PCR, yet TCRdb's version contains in-frame clones alone and is incomplete. The sample has roughly 70,000 clones, around 85% seen once. The material was peripheral blood, obtained on day 0 of AZD1222 vaccination. Receptors were obtained from an adult in good health.

The chain joins TRBV5-5 to TRBJ2-3; D is uncertain. The V gene's germline CDR1 is SGHKS and CDR2 YYEKEE (reference sequence). The CDR3 has 16 amino acids. The V end lost 4 bases, the J end lost 3 bases, and 18 bases lay between the germline ends. DNA for the CDR3: TGTGCCAGCAGCCCGGGCCCAAGGGTTAAGACAGATACGCAGTATTTT. This encodes CASSPGPRVKTDTQYF.

This clone has only a few counts. The chain has TRBV4-1 and TRBJ2-1, with a tentative D call TRBD2 (5 bases). Trimming removed 1 base from V and 4 bases from J, with 14 bases in between. The germline gives CDR1 MGHRA, CDR2 YSYEKL. The CDR3 contains 16 residues. The CDR3 sequence is CASSQGGQAPYNEQFF. The CDR3 bases are TGCGCCAGCAGCCAAGGAGGGCAGGCCCCGTACAATGAGCAGTTCTTC.

The chain joins TRBV27 to TRBJ2-1; D remains unclear. The CDR3 is 12 amino acids. Germline values: CDR1 MNHEY, CDR2 SMNVEV (reference sequence). V was clipped by 4 bases and J by 7 bases, with 8 bases between them. The CDR3 nucleotides read TGTGCCAGCAGTTCCCTCAGGAATGAGCAGTTCTTC. It translates to CASSSLRNEQFF.